This T cell receptor beta chain was captured by sequencing in a study of human T cells and chemical hapten exposure. This clonotype was seen a few times. Each CDR3 protein is one row after TCRdb ran MiXCR on the RACE reads. The sample shows about 190,000 distinct CDR3 sequences, approximately 26% of them seen only once. Time point here: patch test 3, about 24 weeks after DPC sensitization. Treatment specified: therapeutic diphenylcyclopropenone sensitization with weekly scalp DPC. V gave up 6 bases and J gave up 4 bases, with 16 bases separating them. The CDR3 runs to 14 residues. Germline values: CDR1 SQVTM, CDR2 ANQGSEA.

The source is a woman between 40 and 55 years old with alopecia areata. Some clones in this sample may be carry-over from other donors' samples. The starting material was whole blood, obtained in connection with sensitization to the hapten diphenylcyclopropenone (DPC). This rearrangement joins TRBV29-1 to TRBJ2-1; D may be TRBD2 (6 bases). The CDR3 region has the DNA TGCAGCGTGCAGGTGGGAGGCCCTTACAATGAGCAGTTCTTC. It encodes CSVQVGGPYNEQFF.